The clone carrying this T cell receptor (beta chain) appeared many times. TCRdb called the reads again in MiXCR, with one record for every CDR3 protein. Of tens of thousands of distinct CDR3 sequences in the sample, 15% to 20% were seen once. These data belong to a study of patients with pleural tuberculosis. Trimming cost V 7 bases and J 2 bases, with 14 bases left between them. The CDR3 has 14 residues. Germline lookup yields CDR1 SGHTA and CDR2 FQGNSA. The V and J genes are TRBV7-2 and TRBJ1-1; D unresolved. The sample comprised peripheral blood. The origin of this receptor is a human donor with pleural tuberculosis. CDR3 in amino acids: CASTPRWDNTEAFF. The CDR3 DNA is TGTGCCAGCACCCCACGGTGGGATAACACTGAAGCTTTCTTT. Full variable domain (remainder filled in from reference TRBV7-2 and TRBJ1-1): GAGVSQSPSNKVTEKGKDVELRCDPISGHTALYWYRQSLGQGLEFLIYFQGNSAPDKSGLPSDRFSAERTGGSVSTLTIQRTQQEDSAVYLCASTPRWDNTEAFFGQGTRLTVV.